One sample yielded the 9 T cell receptor beta chains listed below, sequenced in a study of shared clonotypes between healthy human individuals. The protocol was immunoSEQ multiplex PCR, while the TCRdb copy is restricted to in-frame clones and leaves out a portion. The table shows about 820,000 clones, with 80% to 95% occurring only once. It was CD45RO-negative cells, positively selected for CCR7, that made up naive CD8 cells, with terminally differentiated effector memory CD45RA+ cells excluded. Sample: naive CD8+ T cells sorted from blood. Receptors originate from a man aged 25 to 40 in good health.

Here the CDR3 DNA reads TGTGCCAGCAGCGTGGGGGACAGGTCTGGAGGAAAACTGTTTTTT. It specifies CASSVGDRSGGKLFF. The chain carries TRBV9 and TRBJ1-4; 8 bases agree with TRBD1. J lost 10 bases, V lost 2 bases, and 10 bases had no gene match. Germline loops: CDR1 SGDLS, CDR2 YYNGEE. The CDR3 covers 15 residues.

CDR3 coding DNA: TGTGCCAGCAGTCCAGCAGGGGCCAGGTCCGATGAGCAGTTCTTC. It specifies CASSPAGARSDEQFF. V gene TRBV27 combines with J gene TRBJ2-1; possibly TRBD1 for D (6 bases). The CDR3 has 15 residues. CDR1 and CDR2 (germline): MNHEY, SMNVEV (reference sequence). V dropped 5 bases and J dropped 8 bases, with 19 bases sitting between them.

The V call is TRBV27, the J call TRBJ2-1, with 12 nucleotides matching TRBD2. CDR1 and CDR2 from the germline V gene are MNHEY and SMNVEV (reference sequence). V lost 5 bases to trimming and J lost 6 bases; unmatched junction nucleotides: 11. CDR3 size: 17 residues. The CDR3 spells CASSPLASGRAFNEQFF. CDR3 nucleotides: TGTGCCAGCAGTCCCCTGGCTAGCGGGAGGGCGTTCAATGAGCAGTTCTTC.

This rearrangement joins TRBV7-9 to TRBJ2-6; no clear D. Germline CDR1 reads SEHNR; CDR2 reads FQNEAQ (reference sequence). Trimming removed 0 bases from V and 3 bases from J, with 9 bases in between. There are 16 residues in the CDR3. The CDR3 region has the DNA TGTGCCAGCAGCTTAGCTTCGGCGAGTGGGGCCAACGTCCTGACTTTC. Translated, it gives CASSLASASGANVLTF.

The chain carries TRBV7-2 and TRBJ1-5; D unresolved. Deletions cut 5 bases from V and 4 bases from J, with 9 bases between. The germline CDR1 and CDR2 sequences are SGHTA and FQGNSA. The CDR3 spans 13 residues. This chain's CDR3 is CASSLDPNQPQHF. Written as DNA, the CDR3 is TGTGCCAGCAGCCTGGACCCGAATCAGCCCCAGCATTTT.

The rearrangement links TRBV21-1 to TRBJ2-1; the table's D gene call, TRBD2, was not cross checked with the DNA. TRBV21-1 is annotated as a pseudogene. The CDR3 consists of 20 residues. DNA for the CDR3: TGTGCCAGCAGCAAAGCGCGGGGACTAGCGGGTTGTGATATCGGTAATGAGCAGTTCTTC. This codes for CASSKARGLAGCDIGNEQFF.

The chain is built from TRBV7-9 and TRBJ2-2, with D perhaps matching TRBD1 (5 bases). Germline V gene sequence: CDR1 SEHNR, CDR2 FQNEAQ (reference sequence). CDR3 length equals 14 residues. Trimming pared 5 bases from V and 8 bases from J, leaving 15 bases between. This CDR3 reads CASSTHRMKGELFF. The CDR3 bases are TGTGCCAGCAGCACCCACAGGATGAAAGGGGAGCTGTTTTTT.

As to this clone: This could be a read error, since a much larger clone is one nucleotide away. Other DNA sequences in the same sample also yield this CDR3. This rearrangement joins TRBV5-4 to TRBJ2-7; D not resolved. V lost 5 bases to trimming and J lost 1 base, with 4 bases between them. CDR1 SGHNT and CDR2 YYREEE come from the germline V gene (reference sequence). The CDR3 runs 11 residues. The CDR3 spells CASSSSYEQYF. The CDR3 region has the DNA TGTGCCAGCAGTTCGTCCTACGAGCAGTACTTC.

The V call is TRBV6-5, the J call TRBJ1-3; 7 bases agree with TRBD1. The CDR3 has 14 amino acids. Germline-derived CDR1 and CDR2 are MNHEY and SVGAGI. V trimming: 8 bases; J trimming: 0 bases; junction bases outside the gene matches: 4. The CDR3 loop reads CASRDSFSGNTIYF. The CDR3 nucleotides read TGTGCCAGCCGGGACAGTTTCTCTGGAAACACCATATATTTT.